This TCR beta chain was sequenced in a study of response to subunit inactivated influenza vaccine. MiXCR, run by TCRdb on the RT-PCR reads, gives a single entry per CDR3 protein. Seen here are 530,000 or so distinct CDR3 sequences, 12% to 15% observed once, and the top ten hold approximately 12%. Overall study findings and caveats: With each seasonal influenza vaccination, the authors suggested, few new T cells are recruited.

Germline CDR1 reads LGHNA; CDR2 reads YSLEER. V lost 0 bases and J 4 bases, leaving 15 bases between the germline ends. This CDR3 has 16 amino acids. In its sample, this clonotype was seen a few times. The antigen is not known. The specimen comprised PBMCs from blood, sampled 11 to 12 days after vaccination. The chain is built from TRBV4-3 and TRBJ1-1; D is ambiguous. This receptor was taken from a man between 50 and 59 years old who received an inactivated influenza vaccine. In DNA form, the CDR3 reads TGCGCCAGCAGCCAAGATGGATCAAGTTTTCGCACTGAAGCTTTCTTT. Amino acid sequence: CASSQDGSSFRTEAFF.